Presented here are 7 T cell receptor beta chains from one specimen sequenced in a study of response to subunit inactivated influenza vaccine. TCRdb re-called the RT-PCR reads through MiXCR, storing one row per CDR3 protein. The sample includes roughly 170,000 distinct CDR3 sequences, about 9% of them seen just once. The material sequenced was non-naive T cells sorted from PBMCs, taken on the day of vaccination. The receptors derive from a man aged 45-65 years who received an inactivated influenza vaccine.

The chain has TRBV7-9 and TRBJ2-3; possibly TRBD2 for D (6 bases). Looked up from germline, CDR1 is SEHNR and CDR2 is FQNEAQ (reference sequence). Deletions cut 5 bases from V and 4 bases from J, with 19 bases between. This CDR3 contains 16 residues. In DNA, the CDR3 is TGTGCCAGCAGCCCCCGAGGCGGGATTAGGCCAGATACGCAGTATTTT. Its translation: CASSPRGGIRPDTQYF.

This clonotype came up many times. The V gene is TRBV20-1, the J gene TRBJ2-4; perhaps TRBD1 as D (5 bases). This CDR3 comprises 14 residues. Per the germline V gene, CDR1 is DFQATT and CDR2 is SNEGSKA (reference sequence). V lost 6 bases to trimming and J lost 0 bases, with 12 bases between them. The DNA of the CDR3 is TGCAGTGCGGGGCGAGGTTTAGCCAAAAACATTCAGTACTTC. It is translated as CSAGRGLAKNIQYF.

This clonotype was observed a few times. The rearrangement joins TRBV2 to TRBJ1-6; TRBD1 agrees at 7 bases. From germline, CDR1 is SNHLY and CDR2 FYNNEI. The ends lost 7 bases at V and 11 bases at J; junction bases unmatched: 8. The length of the CDR3 is 13 residues. In DNA form, the CDR3 reads TGTGCCAGCACAAGGACAGGCCATCCACCCCTCCACTTT. Amino acids: CASTRTGHPPLHF. The whole variable domain, filled in from reference TRBV2 and TRBJ1-6, reads EPEVTQTPSHQVTQMGQEVILRCVPISNHLYFYWYRQILGQKVEFLVSFYNNEISEKSEIFDDQFSVERPDGSNFTLKIRSTKLEDSAMYFCASTRTGHPPLHFGNGTRLTVT.

This clonotype was seen ten or more times. The V gene is TRBV12-3 or TRBV12-4, the J gene TRBJ2-3; tentatively, D is TRBD2 (6 bases). Between the trimmed V and J ends, which lost 9 bases and 0 bases, there was a span of 22 bases. The CDR3 runs to 17 residues. CDR3 sequence (DNA): TGTGCCAGTACGGAGGGACGAGTTGGGTTTAGCACAGATACGCAGTATTTT. This encodes CASTEGRVGFSTDTQYF.

This clonotype turned up a few times. This rearrangement joins TRBV3-1 to TRBJ1-6; weak D call: TRBD1 (5 bases). Looked up from germline, CDR1 is LGHDT and CDR2 is YNNKEL (reference sequence). The CDR3 has 14 amino acids. The V gene lost 1 base and the J gene lost 9 bases, with 10 bases spanning the gap. The CDR3 nucleotides are TGTGCCAGCAGCCAAGTCTCGGGGGGTTCACCCCTCCACTTT. Translating it yields CASSQVSGGSPLHF.

This clonotype showed up just once. This chain joins TRBV15 and TRBJ2-2, with D perhaps TRBD2 (6 bases). The CDR3 consists of 15 residues. The ends were cut back, 5 bases at V and 8 bases at J, with 18 bases in the middle. The germline V gene encodes CDR1 LNHNV and CDR2 YYDKDF (reference sequence). The DNA of the CDR3 is TGTGCCACCAGCGCGGGACTCTCCGAAGTGGGGGAGCTGTTTTTT. It is translated as CATSAGLSEVGELFF. The full variable domain, with the rest looked up from reference TRBV15 and TRBJ2-2, is DAMVIQNPRYQVTQFGKPVTLSCSQTLNHNVMYWYQQKSSQAPKLLFHYYDKDFNNEADTPDNFQSRRPNTSFCFLDIRSPGLGDTAMYLCATSAGLSEVGELFFGEGSRLTVL.

The V gene is TRBV15, the J gene TRBJ2-1; D is possibly TRBD1 (6 bases). With 1 base removed from V and 0 bases from J, the gap between germline ends came to 7 bases. The CDR3 is 15 residues long. Germline values: CDR1 LNHNV, CDR2 YYDKDF (reference sequence). In DNA form, the CDR3 reads TGTGCCACCAGCAGAGCAGGGGCCTCCTACAATGAGCAGTTCTTC. Translating gives CATSRAGASYNEQFF.